The rows below give T cell receptor beta chains drawn from one sample of a study of T cells in Graves' hyperthyroidism and ophthalmopathy. TCRdb re-analysed the multiplex PCR reads in MiXCR, keeping a single row per CDR3 protein. The data contain about 49,000 distinct CDR3 sequences, less than 65% of them seen just once; the ten biggest clones take up over 30%. The sample comprised peripheral blood or thyroid tissue (not recorded which). These receptors all come from a man aged 18 to 35 with Graves' hyperthyroidism. CDR3s include the opening cysteine and the closing phenylalanine or tryptophan. D genes are given only for firm matches. The size entry is marked missing in some rows and otherwise reads once, few, many or a size class.

j_gene: TRBJ1-6
len: 14
abundance: few
d_gene: -
v_gene: TRBV5-1
CDR3aa: CASSLGGRHSPLHF
CDR3nt: TGCGCCAGCAGCTTGGGGGGCCGGCATTCACCCCTCCACTTT

j_gene: TRBJ1-2
len: 15
abundance: -
d_gene: -
v_gene: TRBV15
CDR3aa: CATSRDPGTNYGYTF
CDR3nt: TGTGCCACCAGCAGAGATCCAGGGACGAACTATGGCTACACCTTC

j_gene: TRBJ1-1
len: 20
abundance: -
d_gene: -
v_gene: TRBV25-1
CDR3aa: CDSSIYLCSVDKAENTEAFF
CDR3nt: -

j_gene: TRBJ1-4
len: 14
abundance: -
d_gene: -
v_gene: TRBV7-8
CDR3aa: CASSLRQANEKLFF
CDR3nt: TGTGCCAGCAGCTTAAGACAGGCGAATGAAAAACTGTTTTTT

j_gene: TRBJ2-5
len: 13
abundance: medium-sized
d_gene: -
v_gene: TRBV20-1
CDR3aa: CSAPLRQQETQYF
CDR3nt: TGCAGTGCTCCGTTACGGCAGCAAGAGACCCAGTACTTC

j_gene: TRBJ2-7
len: 14
abundance: many
d_gene: -
v_gene: TRBV7-8
CDR3aa: CASSLSPGDYEQYF
CDR3nt: TGTGCCAGCAGCTTATCTCCGGGGGACTACGAGCAGTACTTC

j_gene: TRBJ1-1
len: 14
abundance: many
d_gene: TRBD1
v_gene: TRBV30
CDR3aa: CAWSPDPGGTEAFF
CDR3nt: TGTGCCTGGAGTCCCGACCCAGGGGGCACTGAAGCTTTCTTT

j_gene: TRBJ1-2
len: 16
abundance: -
d_gene: TRBD1
v_gene: TRBV15
CDR3aa: CATSLGQATFGDPYTF
CDR3nt: TGTGCCACCAGCCTAGGACAGGCTACATTTGGCGACCCTTACACCTTC

j_gene: TRBJ2-7
len: 11
abundance: many
d_gene: -
v_gene: TRBV2
CDR3aa: CASSEPNEQYF
CDR3nt: TGTGCCAGCAGTGAACCGAACGAGCAGTACTTC

j_gene: TRBJ2-5
len: 16
abundance: -
d_gene: -
v_gene: TRBV24-1
CDR3aa: CASSEQRTAGQETQYF
CDR3nt: TGTGCCAGCAGTGAACAACGGACAGCCGGCCAAGAGACCCAGTACTTC

j_gene: TRBJ1-4
len: 12
abundance: many
d_gene: -
v_gene: TRBV28
CDR3aa: CASSSPNEKLFF
CDR3nt: TGTGCCAGCAGTTCCCCGAATGAAAAACTGTTTTTT

j_gene: TRBJ1-2
len: 14
abundance: many
d_gene: TRBD1
v_gene: TRBV9
CDR3aa: CASSKTGEFYGYTF
CDR3nt: TGTGCCAGCAGCAAGACAGGGGAGTTCTATGGCTACACCTTC

j_gene: TRBJ1-6
len: 14
abundance: few
d_gene: TRBD1
v_gene: TRBV6-5
CDR3aa: CASRKTGRNSPLHF
CDR3nt: TGTGCCAGCAGGAAGACAGGGCGCAATTCACCCCTCCACTTT

j_gene: TRBJ2-5
len: 18
abundance: many
d_gene: TRBD2
v_gene: TRBV19
CDR3aa: CASQPRAGDGREQETQYF
CDR3nt: TGTGCCAGCCAACCGAGAGCGGGAGACGGTAGAGAACAAGAGACCCAGTACTTC

j_gene: TRBJ2-7
len: 13
abundance: -
d_gene: -
v_gene: TRBV10-3
CDR3aa: CAISGSRESEQYF
CDR3nt: TGTGCCATCAGTGGGTCGAGGGAAAGCGAGCAGTACTTC

j_gene: TRBJ1-4
len: 13
abundance: -
d_gene: -
v_gene: TRBV14
CDR3aa: CASSQGAVMKLFF
CDR3nt: TGTGCCAGCAGCCAAGGGGCAGTAATGAAACTGTTTTTT

j_gene: TRBJ2-7
len: 15
abundance: -
d_gene: TRBD1
v_gene: TRBV20-1
CDR3aa: CSARPRVGPGQEQYF
CDR3nt: TGCAGTGCTAGACCCCGAGTTGGACCGGGACAGGAGCAGTACTTC

j_gene: TRBJ2-2
len: 14
abundance: -
d_gene: -
v_gene: TRBV10-2
CDR3aa: CAIMDVSNTGELFF
CDR3nt: TGCGCCATCATGGATGTTTCGAACACCGGGGAGCTGTTTTTT

j_gene: TRBJ2-5
len: 18
abundance: -
d_gene: TRBD1
v_gene: TRBV7-2
CDR3aa: CASSLPRGTGSRQETQYF
CDR3nt: TGCGCCAGCAGCTTACCCCGAGGGACAGGATCCCGCCAAGAGACCCAGTACTTC

j_gene: TRBJ1-1
len: 14
abundance: many
d_gene: TRBD1
v_gene: TRBV7-9
CDR3aa: CASGTTGGPTKAFF
CDR3nt: TGTGCCAGCGGCACAACAGGGGGACCTACTAAAGCTTTCTTT

j_gene: TRBJ2-7
len: 15
abundance: medium-sized
d_gene: TRBD1
v_gene: TRBV7-9
CDR3aa: CASSLRLDRSYEQYF
CDR3nt: TGTGCCAGCAGCTTACGATTGGACAGGTCCTACGAGCAGTACTTC

j_gene: TRBJ1-5
len: 14
abundance: -
d_gene: -
v_gene: TRBV15
CDR3aa: CATSRGQPNQPQHF
CDR3nt: TGTGCCACCAGCCGTGGACAGCCCAATCAGCCCCAGCATTTT

j_gene: TRBJ2-5
len: 15
abundance: -
d_gene: -
v_gene: TRBV10-1
CDR3aa: CASRLGRRAGETQYF
CDR3nt: TGCGCCAGCAGATTGGGACGTAGGGCTGGGGAGACCCAGTACTTC

j_gene: TRBJ2-2
len: 16
abundance: -
d_gene: -
v_gene: TRBV5-1
CDR3aa: CASSGLAGNPTGELFF
CDR3nt: TGCGCCAGCAGCGGGTTAGCCGGGAATCCCACCGGGGAGCTGTTTTTT

j_gene: TRBJ1-5
len: 15
abundance: -
d_gene: TRBD1
v_gene: TRBV20-1
CDR3aa: CSARETGVSNQPQHF
CDR3nt: TGCAGTGCTAGAGAGACAGGGGTTAGCAATCAGCCCCAGCATTTT

j_gene: TRBJ2-7
len: 14
abundance: many
d_gene: TRBD1
v_gene: TRBV20-1
CDR3aa: CSATPGQGFGEQYF
CDR3nt: TGCAGTGCTACACCGGGACAGGGCTTTGGCGAGCAGTACTTC

j_gene: TRBJ1-2
len: 16
abundance: many
d_gene: -
v_gene: TRBV13
CDR3aa: CASSLPNTVQIYGYTF
CDR3nt: TGTGCCAGCAGCTTGCCAAATACAGTACAGATCTATGGCTACACCTTC

j_gene: TRBJ2-5
len: 14
abundance: -
d_gene: -
v_gene: TRBV7-6
CDR3aa: CASSPDWGRETQYF
CDR3nt: TGTGCTAGCAGCCCTGACTGGGGCAGGGAGACCCAGTACTTC

j_gene: TRBJ1-5
len: 16
abundance: few
d_gene: TRBD1
v_gene: TRBV7-4
CDR3aa: CASSTRQGAINQPQHF
CDR3nt: TGTGCCAGCAGCACGAGACAGGGGGCTATCAATCAGCCCCAGCATTTT

j_gene: TRBJ1-6
len: 14
abundance: medium-sized
d_gene: -
v_gene: TRBV20-1
CDR3aa: CSARVPHPNSPLHF
CDR3nt: TGCAGTGCTAGAGTTCCACACCCCAATTCACCCCTCCACTTT

j_gene: TRBJ1-4
len: 14
abundance: -
d_gene: -
v_gene: TRBV2
CDR3aa: CASSEAGTNEKLFF
CDR3nt: TGTGCCAGCAGTGAAGCGGGGACTAATGAAAAACTGTTTTTT

j_gene: TRBJ1-1
len: 14
abundance: -
d_gene: TRBD1
v_gene: TRBV2
CDR3aa: CASRTGTGGTEAFF
CDR3nt: TGTGCCAGCAGGACGGGGACAGGGGGCACGGAAGCTTTCTTT

j_gene: TRBJ1-5
len: 14
abundance: many
d_gene: -
v_gene: TRBV2
CDR3aa: CASSFSGGEQPQHF
CDR3nt: TGTGCCAGCAGTTTCTCCGGGGGGGAGCAGCCCCAGCATTTT

j_gene: TRBJ1-5
len: 15
abundance: -
d_gene: TRBD1
v_gene: TRBV12-3/TRBV12-4
CDR3aa: CASSLGTGENQPQHF
CDR3nt: TGTGCCAGCAGTCTAGGGACAGGGGAAAATCAGCCCCAGCATTTT

j_gene: TRBJ1-1
len: 14
abundance: many
d_gene: -
v_gene: TRBV6-5
CDR3aa: CASSYSGRETEAFF
CDR3nt: TGTGCCAGCAGTTACTCTGGCAGGGAGACTGAAGCTTTCTTT

j_gene: TRBJ1-4
len: 11
abundance: many
d_gene: -
v_gene: TRBV12-3/TRBV12-4
CDR3aa: CASSSREKLFF
CDR3nt: TGTGCCAGCAGTTCCCGGGAAAAACTGTTTTTT

j_gene: TRBJ1-3
len: 15
abundance: -
d_gene: -
v_gene: TRBV12-3/TRBV12-4
CDR3aa: CASSFRMGSGNTIYF
CDR3nt: TGTGCCAGCAGTTTCCGGATGGGCTCTGGAAACACCATATATTTT

j_gene: TRBJ1-2
len: 16
abundance: many
d_gene: TRBD1
v_gene: TRBV10-3
CDR3aa: CAISESRGKGSSGYTF
CDR3nt: TGTGCCATCAGTGAGTCCAGGGGGAAGGGTTCGTCGGGCTACACCTTC

j_gene: TRBJ1-5
len: 12
abundance: -
d_gene: TRBD1
v_gene: TRBV20-1
CDR3aa: CSAGTGDQPRHF
CDR3nt: TGCAGTGCCGGGACAGGGGATCAGCCCCGGCATTTT

j_gene: TRBJ2-7
len: 12
abundance: few
d_gene: TRBD1
v_gene: TRBV29-1
CDR3aa: CSVRDRAYEQYF
CDR3nt: TGCAGCGTACGGGACAGAGCCTACGAGCAGTACTTC

j_gene: TRBJ2-5
len: 14
abundance: -
d_gene: TRBD1
v_gene: TRBV29-1
CDR3aa: CSVEEGQGTRAQYF
CDR3nt: TGCAGCGTTGAAGAGGGACAGGGGACTAGGGCCCAGTACTTC

j_gene: TRBJ2-5
len: 15
abundance: -
d_gene: TRBD1
v_gene: TRBV29-1
CDR3aa: CSVEADRGRRETQYF
CDR3nt: TGCAGCGTTGAGGCGGACAGGGGGCGGCGAGAGACCCAGTACTTC

j_gene: TRBJ2-2
len: 13
abundance: many
d_gene: -
v_gene: TRBV7-2
CDR3aa: CASSLFDTGELFF
CDR3nt: TGTGCCAGCAGCTTATTCGACACCGGGGAGCTGTTTTTT

j_gene: TRBJ2-5
len: 15
abundance: -
d_gene: TRBD1
v_gene: TRBV7-2
CDR3aa: CASSSGQAGQETQYF
CDR3nt: TGTGCCAGCAGCTCCGGACAGGCTGGCCAAGAGACCCAGTACTTC

j_gene: TRBJ1-4
len: 13
abundance: -
d_gene: -
v_gene: TRBV12-1
CDR3aa: CASSFGGVEKLFF
CDR3nt: TGTGCCAGCAGCTTTGGGGGGGTCGAAAAACTGTTTTTT

j_gene: TRBJ2-2
len: 22
abundance: -
d_gene: -
v_gene: TRBV7-8
CDR3aa: CASSFGSSYEQYFGPGAGELLF
CDR3nt: -

j_gene: TRBJ1-2
len: 14
abundance: -
d_gene: TRBD1
v_gene: TRBV20-1
CDR3aa: CSAEAGGRGYGYTF
CDR3nt: TGCAGTGCCGAGGCAGGGGGGCGAGGCTATGGCTACACCTTC

j_gene: TRBJ2-7
len: 13
abundance: -
d_gene: TRBD2
v_gene: TRBV7-2
CDR3aa: CASSLVGLADYDF
CDR3nt: TGTGCCAGCAGCTTAGTGGGACTAGCGGATTATGACTTC

j_gene: TRBJ2-5
len: 15
abundance: few
d_gene: TRBD2
v_gene: TRBV20-1
CDR3aa: CSAYSGTSGAETQYF
CDR3nt: TGCAGTGCTTATTCCGGGACTAGCGGGGCGGAGACCCAGTACTTC

j_gene: TRBJ1-5
len: 14
abundance: -
d_gene: -
v_gene: TRBV25-1
CDR3aa: CASSRRYSNQPQHF
CDR3nt: TGTGCCAGCAGTCGGCGGTATAGCAATCAGCCCCAGCATTTT